These 15 T cell receptor beta chains were all obtained from the same sample, sequenced in a study of cytomegalovirus exposure and HLA in healthy donors. PCR was performed using 60 Vbeta and 13 Jbeta primers. The protocol was immunoSEQ multiplex PCR, while the TCRdb copy is restricted to in-frame clones and leaves out a portion. The profile covers around 97,000 clones, with 60% to 85% appearing a single time and roughly 4% taken by the ten largest. What was sequenced was PBMCs. The receptor set was obtained from a man in his fifties in good health and CMV-seropositive.

The chain is built from TRBV10-3 and TRBJ1-5; D uncertain. Trimming removed 2 bases from V and 5 bases from J, with 4 bases in between. The CDR3 contains 12 residues. Germline CDR1 and CDR2: ENHRY and SYGVKD. The CDR3 coding sequence is TGTGCCATCAGTGAGGGAGATCAGCCCCAGCATTTT. It codes for CAISEGDQPQHF.

J is TRBJ2-2 and V is TRBV15, with a possible D match to TRBD2 (6 bases). Per germline, CDR1 LNHNV and CDR2 YYDKDF (reference sequence). V was clipped by 0 bases and J by 6 bases, with 17 bases between them. The CDR3 has 17 amino acids. In nucleotides, the CDR3 is TGTGCCACCAGCAGAGATCGTCCCGGGAGTAATCCCGGGGAGCTGTTTTTT. Encoded protein: CATSRDRPGSNPGELFF. Full variable domain (rest looked up from reference TRBV15 and TRBJ2-2): DAMVIQNPRYQVTQFGKPVTLSCSQTLNHNVMYWYQQKSSQAPKLLFHYYDKDFNNEADTPDNFQSRRPNTSFCFLDIRSPGLGDTAMYLCATSRDRPGSNPGELFFGEGSRLTVL.

The rearrangement uses TRBV30 and TRBJ1-4; D gene uncertain. CDR1 and CDR2 from the germline V gene are GTSNPN and SVGIG (reference sequence). This CDR3 comprises 14 residues. Trimming removed 6 bases at V and 4 bases at J, with 15 bases between. The CDR3 nucleotides are TGTGCCTGTACACAGCCGGGGAGTAATGAAAAACTGTTTTTT. This gives the protein CACTQPGSNEKLFF.

This sequence joins TRBV7-8 and TRBJ2-5; 7 bases agree with TRBD1. Germline V CDR1 and CDR2: SGHVS, FQNEAQ. The ends lost 5 bases at V and 3 bases at J; junction bases unmatched: 6. CDR3 length: 14 residues. The CDR3 region is CASSAQTGKETQYF. The CDR3 DNA is TGTGCCAGCAGCGCCCAGACAGGGAAAGAGACCCAGTACTTC.

The gene calls are TRBV28 and TRBJ2-7; 8 bases match TRBD2. This CDR3 has 15 amino acids. Trimming removed 4 bases from V and 2 bases from J; junction bases left unmatched: 7. Germline V gene sequence: CDR1 MDHEN, CDR2 SYDVKM. This chain's CDR3 is CASSYSAAGAYEQYF. CDR3 DNA sequence: TGTGCCAGCAGTTACAGCGCAGCGGGAGCCTACGAGCAGTACTTC.

This sequence joins TRBV4-2 and TRBJ2-2; tentatively, D is TRBD1 (6 bases). Trimming took 2 bases from V and 5 from J, leaving 9 bases between them. This CDR3 is built from 14 residues. The germline V gene has CDR1 LGHNA and CDR2 YNFKEQ. Here the CDR3 reads CASSQPDRTGELFF. The CDR3 DNA sequence: TGTGCCAGCAGCCAACCTGACAGGACCGGGGAGCTGTTTTTT.

This chain uses TRBV2 with TRBJ1-4; D gene ambiguous. The CDR3 is 14 residues long. V was cut by 5 bases and J by 0 bases, with 7 bases left in between. CDR1 is SNHLY, CDR2 FYNNEI, per germline. CDR3 loop: CASSFRPTNEKLFF. The CDR3 nucleotides read TGTGCCAGCAGTTTCAGGCCAACTAATGAAAAACTGTTTTTT.

J is TRBJ2-2 and V is TRBV18; 9 bases are shared with TRBD1. The CDR3 extends over 16 amino acids. V lost 3 bases and J lost 6; bases outside the gene matches: 8. From germline, CDR1 is KGHSH and CDR2 LQKENI. The CDR3 DNA reads as TGTGCCAGCTCACCTACCGGACAGGGGATGTCCGGGGAGCTGTTTTTT. It is translated as CASSPTGQGMSGELFF. Full variable domain (missing parts from reference TRBV18 and TRBJ2-2): NAGVMQNPRHLVRRRGQEARLRCSPMKGHSHVYWYRQLPEEGLKFMVYLQKENIIDESGMPKERFSAEFPKEGPSILRIQQVVRGDSAAYFCASSPTGQGMSGELFFGEGSRLTVL.

The chain uses TRBV9 and TRBJ2-7; TRBD2 agrees at 8 bases. CDR3 length: 13 residues. Germline-derived CDR1 and CDR2 are SGDLS and YYNGEE. V shed 0 bases and J 7 bases; nucleotides not matched to a gene: 3. CDR3 sequence (DNA): TGTGCCAGCAGCGTAGTGGAGCGGGGGGAGCAGTACTTC. Translating gives CASSVVERGEQYF.

The chain recombines TRBV14 with TRBJ2-7, with 7 bases identical to TRBD1. CDR3 length equals 17 residues. V was clipped by 6 bases and J by 1 base; unmatched bases: 15. From germline, CDR1 is SGHDN and CDR2 FVKESK. CDR3 amino acids: CASSPLGRGTVSYEQYF. CDR3 sequence (DNA): TGTGCCAGCAGTCCGTTAGGAAGGGGGACAGTTTCCTACGAGCAGTACTTC. Looking up the rest from reference TRBV14 and TRBJ2-7 gives the full variable domain: EAGVTQFPSHSVIEKGQTVTLRCDPISGHDNLYWYRRVMGKEIKFLLHFVKESKQDESGMPNNRFLAERTGGTYSTLKVQPAELEDSGVYFCASSPLGRGTVSYEQYFGPGTRLTVT.

V usage is TRBV7-9 and J usage is TRBJ2-7; a possible D gene is TRBD1 (6 bases). Germline values: CDR1 SEHNR, CDR2 FQNEAQ (reference sequence). The CDR3 is 14 residues long. The V end was cut by 1 base, the J end by 5 bases, with 12 bases between. This chain's CDR3 is CASSLGQGFHEQYF. CDR3 DNA: TGTGCCAGCAGCTTAGGTCAGGGGTTCCACGAGCAGTACTTC.

The CDR3 loop reads CASSVFSGFEIDEQFF. For the CDR3, the DNA is TGTGCCAGCAGCGTATTTTCGGGGTTTGAGATCGATGAGCAGTTCTTC. This chain links TRBV9 with TRBJ2-1; a possible D gene is TRBD2 (5 bases). Per germline, CDR1 SGDLS and CDR2 YYNGEE. V was trimmed by 1 base and J by 8 bases, leaving 19 bases between them. This CDR3 region has 16 residues.

V gene TRBV25-1 combines with J gene TRBJ2-2; 7 bases line up with TRBD1. Germline V lookup: CDR1 MGHDK, CDR2 SYGVNS. V lost 3 bases to trimming and J lost 6 bases; unmatched junction nucleotides: 7. This CDR3 has 15 amino acids. CDR3 loop: CASSESTGRSGELFF. CDR3 in DNA: TGTGCCAGCAGTGAGTCGACAGGGCGGTCCGGGGAGCTGTTTTTT.

The rearrangement uses TRBV2 and TRBJ1-5, with unresolved D. The CDR3 is made up of 15 amino acids. From germline, CDR1 is SNHLY and CDR2 FYNNEI. The ends were cut back, 5 bases at V and 0 bases at J, with 11 bases in the middle. The DNA for the CDR3 is TGTGCCAGCAGTATTGACTCCAATAGCAATCAGCCCCAGCATTTT. It specifies CASSIDSNSNQPQHF.

V usage is TRBV5-6 and J usage is TRBJ2-5, with 10 bases matching TRBD2. CDR1 is SGHDT and CDR2 is YYEEEE in the germline V gene. The CDR3 consists of 15 residues. Trimming cost V 5 bases and J 5 bases; bases outside gene matches: 9. The CDR3 region is CASRRLAGLFETQYF. CDR3 nucleotide sequence: TGTGCCAGCAGGAGACTAGCGGGTCTATTCGAGACCCAGTACTTC.